The 14 T cell receptor beta chains listed next were all sequenced from one sample in a study of T cell responses to AZD1222 COVID-19 vaccine. The protocol was immunoSEQ multiplex PCR, while the TCRdb copy is restricted to in-frame clones and leaves out a portion. This table has more than 150,000 clones, around 94% appearing once. This material consisted of peripheral blood, taken 28 days after the second AZD1222 dose. All receptors derive from an adult who received the AZD1222 COVID-19 vaccine.

V and J are TRBV27 and TRBJ1-1, with D unclear. V lost 3 bases and J lost 4, with 9 bases in between. This CDR3 spans 13 amino acids. Germline V CDR1 and CDR2: MNHEY, SMNVEV (reference sequence). CDR3 amino acids: CASSFGSTTEAFF. The CDR3 bases are TGTGCCAGCAGTTTCGGGAGTACCACTGAAGCTTTCTTT.

The J gene is TRBJ1-3, the V gene TRBV19, with unresolved D. This CDR3 has 15 residues. V was trimmed by 1 base and J by 0 bases, leaving 7 bases between them. CDR1 LNHDA and CDR2 SQIVND come from the germline V gene (reference sequence). CDR3 in amino acids: CASSIGGISGNTIYF. DNA of the CDR3: TGTGCCAGTAGTATAGGCGGCATCTCTGGAAACACCATATATTTT.

This sequence joins TRBV7-8 and TRBJ1-3, with no clear D. CDR3 size: 15 residues. The germline CDR1 and CDR2 sequences are SGHVS and FQNEAQ. V was cut by 6 bases and J by 0 bases, with 12 bases left in between. The CDR3 sequence: CASRPLRVSGNTIYF. CDR3 bases: TGTGCCAGCAGGCCCCTACGCGTCTCTGGAAACACCATATATTTT.

This clone was recorded once. CDR3 sequence (DNA): TGTGCCAGGGACAGGTTCAGCTATGGCTACACCTTC. It specifies CARDRFSYGYTF. The J gene is TRBJ1-2, the V gene TRBV11-1; 7 nucleotides match TRBD1. Per the germline V gene, CDR1 is SGHAT and CDR2 is FQDESV (reference sequence). The CDR3 contains 12 residues. The ends lost 9 bases at V and 4 bases at J; junction bases unmatched: 5.

The V call is TRBV4-1, the J call TRBJ1-2; D gene uncertain. CDR3 length: 13 residues. The ends were cut back, 1 base at V and 9 bases at J, with 12 bases in the middle. CDR1 and CDR2 (germline): MGHRA, YSYEKL. Here the CDR3 reads CASSQGFASRYTF. DNA for the CDR3: TGCGCCAGCAGCCAAGGGTTTGCAAGCCGCTACACCTTC.

This clone was seen only once. The chain links TRBV7-2 to TRBJ1-4; D is undetermined. The CDR3 runs to 16 residues. Germline V gene sequence: CDR1 SGHTA, CDR2 FQGNSA. Trimming removed 2 bases from V and 0 bases from J, with 10 bases in between. This CDR3 reads CASSLYPGATNEKLFF. CDR3 sequence (DNA): TGTGCCAGCAGCTTATATCCCGGGGCAACTAATGAAAAACTGTTTTTT.

This rearrangement joins TRBV11-2 to TRBJ2-5, with D hard to call. Trimming took off 7 bases at V and 4 bases at J, with 16 bases between the two ends. In germline, CDR1 is SGHAT, CDR2 FQNNGV. The CDR3 loop spans 14 amino acids. The CDR3 protein is CASTPLWVPETQYF. CDR3 bases: TGTGCCAGCACCCCTTTGTGGGTCCCAGAGACCCAGTACTTC.

The rearrangement uses TRBV18 and TRBJ1-4; D gene ambiguous. The germline CDR1 and CDR2 sequences are KGHSH and LQKENI. V lost 3 bases, J lost 0 bases, and 8 bases lay in between. The CDR3 covers 15 residues. The CDR3 DNA reads TGTGCCAGCTCACCGCTACCGGCAACTAATGAAAAACTGTTTTTT. Its translation: CASSPLPATNEKLFF.

V gene TRBV27 combines with J gene TRBJ1-5; D unresolved. Trimming took off 5 bases at V and 0 bases at J, with 8 bases between the two ends. From germline, CDR1 is MNHEY and CDR2 SMNVEV (reference sequence). This CDR3 has 14 residues. CDR3 nucleotides: TGTGCCAGCAGTCTAGGTTATAGCAATCAGCCCCAGCATTTT. Translating gives CASSLGYSNQPQHF.

The chain has TRBV10-3 and TRBJ1-2; TRBD1 might be the D (6 bases). V gave up 4 bases and J gave up 4 bases, with 10 bases separating them. CDR3 size: 13 residues. Germline CDR1 and CDR2: ENHRY and SYGVKD. CDR3 sequence (DNA): TGTGCCATCAGTGGTCCGGGGGCCTATGGCTACACCTTC. Translating gives CAISGPGAYGYTF.

The J gene is TRBJ1-2, the V gene TRBV2; D gene ambiguous. V lost 4 bases and J 2 bases, leaving 11 bases between the germline ends. The germline V gene encodes CDR1 SNHLY and CDR2 FYNNEI. This CDR3 is built from 14 residues. The CDR3 region is CASSVDLGNYGYTF. The CDR3, as DNA: TGTGCCAGCAGTGTAGATCTGGGCAACTATGGCTACACCTTC.

CDR3 region: CASSPSRTGVGNTIYF. The CDR3 DNA is TGTGCCAGCAGCCCTTCCCGGACAGGGGTAGGAAACACCATATATTTT. The chain couples TRBV7-6 to TRBJ1-3; 9 bases map to TRBD1. V shed 5 bases, J shed 4 bases, and the junction held 9 bases outside the gene matches. This CDR3 has 16 amino acids. Germline V CDR1 and CDR2: SGHVS, FNYEAQ.

This rearrangement joins TRBV7-7 to TRBJ2-5, with 11 bases aligning to TRBD2. The CDR3 runs 18 residues. Trimming took 5 bases from V and 0 from J; bases not matched to a gene: 11. Germline CDR1 reads SSHAT; CDR2 reads FNYEAQ (reference sequence). The CDR3 nucleotides read TGTGCCAGCAGCCCGAGACTAGCGGGGAAGGAGTACCAAGAGACCCAGTACTTC. Its translation: CASSPRLAGKEYQETQYF. Supplemented by reference TRBV7-7 and TRBJ2-5, the full variable domain reads GAGVSQSPRYKVTKRGQDVTLRCDPISSHATLYWYQQALGQGPEFLTYFNYEAQPDKSGLPSDRFSAERPEGSISTLTIQRTEQRDSAMYRCASSPRLAGKEYQETQYFGPGTRLLVL.

This sequence joins TRBV3-1 (or the pseudogene TRBV3-2) and TRBJ1-1; 7 bases align to TRBD1. CDR1 is LGHDT, CDR2 YNNKEL, per germline (reference sequence). The CDR3 consists of 15 residues. The ends lost 1 base at V and 0 bases at J; junction bases unmatched: 2. The CDR3 DNA sequence: TGTGCCAGCAGCCAAGGCGACAGGGTGAACACTGAAGCTTTCTTT. Translation gives CASSQGDRVNTEAFF.